This TCR beta chain was recovered during a study of blood T cell repertoires in COVID-19. Across the whole study: COVID-19 samples from acute and convalescent phases originated in the United States, Italy and Spain.

Enrolled through a virtual design, the participants were between 18 and 89 years of age and came from 24 US areas. Two negative PCRs, clearance, or symptom resolution were required of recovered Cohort 3 donors. Germline V lookup: CDR1 MDHEN, CDR2 SYDVKM. The CDR3 runs 18 residues. V lost 0 bases and J lost 0, with 15 bases in between. Using immunoSEQ multiplex PCR, the repertoire was profiled, and TCRdb retains in-frame clones only, with some absent. The data hold hundreds of thousands of clones, with roughly 84% observed a single time. Sequencing input: PBMCs or T cells enriched from blood (not recorded which). The chain joins TRBV28 to TRBJ1-5, with a tentative D call TRBD1 (5 bases). The origin of this receptor is a woman aged 30 to 39 who had recovered from COVID-19. CDR3 sequence (DNA): TGTGCCAGCAGTTTATGGCAGGGCACCCATCATAGCAATCAGCCCCAGCATTTT. This codes for CASSLWQGTHHSNQPQHF.